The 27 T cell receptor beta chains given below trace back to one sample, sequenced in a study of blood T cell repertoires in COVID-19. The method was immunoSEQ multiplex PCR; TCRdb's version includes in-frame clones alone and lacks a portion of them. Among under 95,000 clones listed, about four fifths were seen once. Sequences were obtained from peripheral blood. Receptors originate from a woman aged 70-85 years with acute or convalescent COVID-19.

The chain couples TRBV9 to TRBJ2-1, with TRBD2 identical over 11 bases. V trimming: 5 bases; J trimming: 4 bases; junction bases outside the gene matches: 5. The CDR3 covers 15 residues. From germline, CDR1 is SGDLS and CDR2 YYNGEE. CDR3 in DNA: TGTGCCAGCAGTTTAGCGGGGGGGATATACAATGAGCAGTTCTTC. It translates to CASSLAGGIYNEQFF.

CDR3: CASGESYEQYF. The CDR3 DNA sequence: TGTGCCAGCGGGGAGTCCTACGAGCAGTACTTC. V is TRBV11-3 and J is TRBJ2-7; D is perhaps TRBD2 (5 bases). Trimming shortened V by 8 bases and J by 1 base, and 6 bases separated the two germline ends. The CDR3 is 11 residues long. The germline CDR1 and CDR2 sequences are SGHNT and YENEEA.

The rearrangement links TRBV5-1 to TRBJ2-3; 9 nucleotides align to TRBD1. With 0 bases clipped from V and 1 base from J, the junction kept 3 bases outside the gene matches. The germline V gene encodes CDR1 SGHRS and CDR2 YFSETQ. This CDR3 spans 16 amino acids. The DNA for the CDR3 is TGCGCCAGCAGCTTGGCCAGGACAGGGGGCACAGATACGCAGTATTTT. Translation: CASSLARTGGTDTQYF.

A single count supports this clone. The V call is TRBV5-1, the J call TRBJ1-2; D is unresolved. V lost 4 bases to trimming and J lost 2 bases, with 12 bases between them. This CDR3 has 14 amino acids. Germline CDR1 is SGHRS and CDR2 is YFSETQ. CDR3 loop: CASSLDGGNYGYTF. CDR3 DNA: TGCGCCAGCAGCCTGGACGGAGGGAACTATGGCTACACCTTC. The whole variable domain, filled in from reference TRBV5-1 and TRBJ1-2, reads KAGVTQTPRYLIKTRGQQVTLSCSPISGHRSVSWYQQTPGQGLQFLFEYFSETQRNKGNFPGRFSGRQFSNSRSEMNVSTLELGDSALYLCASSLDGGNYGYTFGSGTRLTVV.

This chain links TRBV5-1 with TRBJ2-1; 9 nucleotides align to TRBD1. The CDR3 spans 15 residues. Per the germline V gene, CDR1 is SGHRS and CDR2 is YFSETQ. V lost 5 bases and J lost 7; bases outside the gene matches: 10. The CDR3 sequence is CASRVGDRVNNEQFF. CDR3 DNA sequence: TGCGCCAGCAGGGTGGGGGACAGGGTCAATAATGAGCAGTTCTTC.

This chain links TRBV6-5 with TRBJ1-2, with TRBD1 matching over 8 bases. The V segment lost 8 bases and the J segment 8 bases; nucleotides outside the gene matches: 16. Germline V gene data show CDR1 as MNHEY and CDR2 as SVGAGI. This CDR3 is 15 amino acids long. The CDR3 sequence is CASALEDRAFGGYTF. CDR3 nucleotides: TGTGCCAGCGCCCTAGAGGACAGGGCCTTTGGAGGCTACACCTTC.

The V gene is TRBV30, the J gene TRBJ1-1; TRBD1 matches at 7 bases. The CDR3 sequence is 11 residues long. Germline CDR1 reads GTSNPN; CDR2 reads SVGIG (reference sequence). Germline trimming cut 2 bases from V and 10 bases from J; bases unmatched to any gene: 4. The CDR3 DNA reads TGTGCCTGGAGTTCTACAGGGGTAGCTTTCTTT. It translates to CAWSSTGVAFF.

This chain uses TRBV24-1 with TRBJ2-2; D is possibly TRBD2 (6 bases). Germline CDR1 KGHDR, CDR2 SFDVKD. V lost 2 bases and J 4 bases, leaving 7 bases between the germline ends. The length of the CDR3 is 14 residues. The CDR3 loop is CATSDSSATGELFF. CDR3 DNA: TGTGCCACCAGTGATTCTAGCGCCACCGGGGAGCTGTTTTTT.

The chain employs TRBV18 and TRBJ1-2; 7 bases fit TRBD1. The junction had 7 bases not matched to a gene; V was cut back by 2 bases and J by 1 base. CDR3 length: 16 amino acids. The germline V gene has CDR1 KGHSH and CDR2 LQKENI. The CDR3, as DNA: TGTGCCAGCTCACCAAGGGGGGACAGAATTAACTATGGCTACACCTTC. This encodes CASSPRGDRINYGYTF. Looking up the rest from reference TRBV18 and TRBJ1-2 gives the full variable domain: NAGVMQNPRHLVRRRGQEARLRCSPMKGHSHVYWYRQLPEEGLKFMVYLQKENIIDESGMPKERFSAEFPKEGPSILRIQQVVRGDSAAYFCASSPRGDRINYGYTFGSGTRLTVV.

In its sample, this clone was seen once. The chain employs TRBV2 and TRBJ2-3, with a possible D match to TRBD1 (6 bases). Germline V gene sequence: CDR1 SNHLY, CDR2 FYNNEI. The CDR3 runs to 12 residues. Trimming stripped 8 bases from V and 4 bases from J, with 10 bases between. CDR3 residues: CASSGDADTQYF. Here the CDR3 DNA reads TGTGCCAGCTCAGGGGACGCAGATACGCAGTATTTT.

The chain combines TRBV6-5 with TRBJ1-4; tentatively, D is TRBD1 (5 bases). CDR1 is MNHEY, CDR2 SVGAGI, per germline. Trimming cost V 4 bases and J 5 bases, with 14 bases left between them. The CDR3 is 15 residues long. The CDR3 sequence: CASSWRGGTNEKLFF. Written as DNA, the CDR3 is TGTGCCAGCAGTTGGAGGGGCGGCACCAATGAAAAACTGTTTTTT.

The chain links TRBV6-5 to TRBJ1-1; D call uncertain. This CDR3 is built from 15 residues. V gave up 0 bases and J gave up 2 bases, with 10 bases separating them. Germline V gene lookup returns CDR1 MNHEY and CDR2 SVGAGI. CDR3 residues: CASSYSVRSNTEAFF. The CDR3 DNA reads TGTGCCAGCAGTTACTCTGTCAGGTCCAACACTGAAGCTTTCTTT.

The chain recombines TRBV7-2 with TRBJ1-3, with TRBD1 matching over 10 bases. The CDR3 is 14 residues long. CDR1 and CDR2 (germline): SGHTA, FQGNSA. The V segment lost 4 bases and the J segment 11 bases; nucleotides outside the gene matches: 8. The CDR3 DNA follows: TGTGCCAGCAGCTCGACAGGGGGCGTGTATGCCATATATTTT. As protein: CASSSTGGVYAIYF.

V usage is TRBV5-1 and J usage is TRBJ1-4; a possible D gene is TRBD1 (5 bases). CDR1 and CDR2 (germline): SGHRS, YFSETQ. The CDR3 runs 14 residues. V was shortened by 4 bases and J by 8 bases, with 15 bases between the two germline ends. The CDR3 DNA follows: TGCGCCAGCAGCGCTGAAGGGGAGGAAGAAAAACTGTTTTTT. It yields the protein CASSAEGEEEKLFF. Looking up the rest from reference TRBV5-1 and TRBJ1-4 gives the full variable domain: KAGVTQTPRYLIKTRGQQVTLSCSPISGHRSVSWYQQTPGQGLQFLFEYFSETQRNKGNFPGRFSGRQFSNSRSEMNVSTLELGDSALYLCASSAEGEEEKLFFGSGTQLSVL.

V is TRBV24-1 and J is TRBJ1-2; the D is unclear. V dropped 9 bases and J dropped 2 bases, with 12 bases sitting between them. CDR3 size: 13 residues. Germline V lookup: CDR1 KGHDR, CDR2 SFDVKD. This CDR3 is CATRASGNYGYTF. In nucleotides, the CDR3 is TGTGCCACCCGGGCCTCGGGAAACTATGGCTACACCTTC.

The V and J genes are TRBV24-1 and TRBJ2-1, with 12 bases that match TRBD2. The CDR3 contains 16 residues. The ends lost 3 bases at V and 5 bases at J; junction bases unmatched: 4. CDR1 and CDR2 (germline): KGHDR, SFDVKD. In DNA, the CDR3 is TGTGCCACCAGTGATACTCGGACTAGCGGGGACAATGAGCAGTTCTTC. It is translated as CATSDTRTSGDNEQFF.

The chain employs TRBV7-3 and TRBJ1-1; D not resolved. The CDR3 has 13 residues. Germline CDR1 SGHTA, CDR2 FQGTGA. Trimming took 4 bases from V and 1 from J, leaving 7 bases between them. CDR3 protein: CASSYSRNTEAFF. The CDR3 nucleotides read TGTGCCAGCAGCTATAGTAGGAACACTGAAGCTTTCTTT.

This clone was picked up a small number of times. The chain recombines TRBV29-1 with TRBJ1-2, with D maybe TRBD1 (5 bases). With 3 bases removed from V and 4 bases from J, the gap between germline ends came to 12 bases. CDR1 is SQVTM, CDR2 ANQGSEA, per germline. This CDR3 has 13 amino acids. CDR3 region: CSVEATAGYGYTF. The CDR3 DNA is TGCAGCGTTGAGGCGACAGCGGGCTATGGCTACACCTTC.

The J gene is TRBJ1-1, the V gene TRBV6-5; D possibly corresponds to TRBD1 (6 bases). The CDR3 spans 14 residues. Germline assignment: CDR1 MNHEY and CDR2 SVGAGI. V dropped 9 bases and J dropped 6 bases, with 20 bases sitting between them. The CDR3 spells CASQRSRGSAEAFF. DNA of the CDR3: TGTGCCAGTCAACGTAGCAGGGGTAGCGCTGAAGCTTTCTTT.

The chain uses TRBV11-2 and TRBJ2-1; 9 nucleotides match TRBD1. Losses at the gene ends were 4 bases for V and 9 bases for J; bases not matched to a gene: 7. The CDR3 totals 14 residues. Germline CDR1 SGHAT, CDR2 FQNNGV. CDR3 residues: CASSSGQGGGEQFF. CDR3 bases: TGTGCCAGCAGCTCGGGACAGGGCGGCGGTGAGCAGTTCTTC.

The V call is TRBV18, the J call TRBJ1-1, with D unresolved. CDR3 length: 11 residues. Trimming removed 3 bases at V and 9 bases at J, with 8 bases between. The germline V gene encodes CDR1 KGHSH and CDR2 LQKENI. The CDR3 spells CASSPERKAFF. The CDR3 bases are TGTGCCAGCTCACCGGAGAGAAAAGCTTTCTTT.

The CDR3 nucleotides are TGTGCCAGCAGTTTATTGGAGGCGTACTATGGCTACACCTTC. Encoded protein: CASSLLEAYYGYTF. The chain has TRBV28 and TRBJ1-2; D gene unclear. The V gene's germline CDR1 is MDHEN and CDR2 SYDVKM. This CDR3 has 14 residues. Trimming removed 1 base at V and 3 bases at J, with 9 bases between.

The CDR3 DNA is TGTGCCAGCAGCTTAGCAGGGTCGGGCAATGAGCAGTTCTTC. Translated, it gives CASSLAGSGNEQFF. The chain employs TRBV11-2 and TRBJ2-1; TRBD1 is a possible D gene (5 bases). The CDR3 loop spans 14 amino acids. CDR1 SGHAT and CDR2 FQNNGV come from the germline V gene. The germline V and J ends were trimmed by 1 base and 6 bases, with 10 bases remaining between them.

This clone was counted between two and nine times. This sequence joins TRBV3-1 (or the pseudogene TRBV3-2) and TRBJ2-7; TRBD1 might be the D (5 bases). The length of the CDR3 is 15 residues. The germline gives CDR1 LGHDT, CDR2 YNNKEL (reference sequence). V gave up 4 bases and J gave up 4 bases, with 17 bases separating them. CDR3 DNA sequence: TGTGCCAGCAGCCTAGATCCCGGAAGGGGTTACGAGCAGTACTTC. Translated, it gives CASSLDPGRGYEQYF.

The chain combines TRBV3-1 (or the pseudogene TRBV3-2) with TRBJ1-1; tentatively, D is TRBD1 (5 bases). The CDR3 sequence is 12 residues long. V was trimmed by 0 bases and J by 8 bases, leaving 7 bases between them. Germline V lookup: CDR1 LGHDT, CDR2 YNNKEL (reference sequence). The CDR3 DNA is TGTGCCAGCAGCCAAGAGGAGGGGGAAGCTTTCTTT. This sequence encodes CASSQEEGEAFF.

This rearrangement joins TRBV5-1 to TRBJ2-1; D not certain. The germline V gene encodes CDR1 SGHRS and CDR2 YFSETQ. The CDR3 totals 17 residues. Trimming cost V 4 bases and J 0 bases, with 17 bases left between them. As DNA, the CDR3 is TGCGCCAGCAGCATACAACCACCGGCGGACTCCTACAATGAGCAGTTCTTC. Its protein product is CASSIQPPADSYNEQFF.

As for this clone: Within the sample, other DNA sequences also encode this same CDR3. In nucleotides, the CDR3 is TGTGCTAGTGGCCCCGACAGGGGCAATCAGCCCCAGCATTTT. Translating gives CASGPDRGNQPQHF. This chain uses TRBV12-5 with TRBJ1-5; TRBD1 matches at 7 bases. The trim removed 6 bases at V and 2 bases at J, leaving 4 bases unmatched. CDR1 LGHNT and CDR2 FRNRAP come from the germline V gene. This CDR3 contains 14 residues.